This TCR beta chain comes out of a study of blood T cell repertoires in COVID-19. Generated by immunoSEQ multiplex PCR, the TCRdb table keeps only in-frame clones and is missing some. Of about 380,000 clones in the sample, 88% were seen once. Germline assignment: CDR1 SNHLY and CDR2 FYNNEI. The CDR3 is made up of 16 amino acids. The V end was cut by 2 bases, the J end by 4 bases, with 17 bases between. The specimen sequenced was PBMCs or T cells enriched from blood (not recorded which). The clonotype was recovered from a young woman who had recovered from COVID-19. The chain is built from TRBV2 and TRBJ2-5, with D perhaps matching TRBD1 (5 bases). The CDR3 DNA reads TGTGCCAGCAGTGAAAGCAGACCACGTAGGGGAGAGACCCAGTACTTC. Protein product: CASSESRPRRGETQYF.